This paragraph covers one TCR beta chain sequence. Its target is unknown. TCRdb reprocessed the 5' RACE reads with MiXCR, giving one entry per CDR3 protein. This table has about 270,000 distinct CDR3 sequences, under 20% appearing once. These data originate in a study of T-cell memory formation after mild COVID-19. Across the study: Each donor largely had its own TCR clusters.

Trimming took 0 bases from V and 2 from J; bases not matched to a gene: 7. CDR1 KGHSH and CDR2 LQKENI come from the germline V gene. The CDR3 contains 17 residues. Study-level findings and limits: CD4+ contracting clones were mainly CM and EM; CD8+ ones, EMRA. Clones that contracted from day 15 to 85 had balanced CD4/CD8; later expanders were CD4+ biased.

This TCR was recovered from a man between 18 and 35 years old who had mild COVID-19 (a few samples of this study predate the infection). Cell type and time point are not known. Sequenced input: PBMCs or a T cell subset sorted from them (not recorded which). This rearrangement joins TRBV18 to TRBJ1-1; TRBD1 matches 9 bases. CDR3 region: CASSPPGAGQGNTEAFF. The CDR3 DNA reads as TGTGCCAGCTCACCACCGGGGGCGGGACAGGGTAACACTGAAGCTTTCTTT.